These 21 T cell receptor beta chains were sequenced from one sample in a study of blood T cell repertoires in COVID-19. The table came from immunoSEQ multiplex PCR; TCRdb's copy has only in-frame clones and leaves some out. The sample lists approximately 400,000 clones, more than 75% occurring once. Sample: PBMCs or T cells enriched from blood (not recorded which). The source is a woman younger than 30 who had recovered from COVID-19.

Here the CDR3 reads CASTIAGGYNEQFF. The CDR3 coding sequence is TGTGCCAGCACAATAGCGGGGGGTTACAATGAGCAGTTCTTC. The rearrangement joins TRBV27 to TRBJ2-1, with 10 bases fitting TRBD2. Losses at the gene ends were 7 bases for V and 4 bases for J; bases not matched to a gene: 4. Germline V gene sequence: CDR1 MNHEY, CDR2 SMNVEV (reference sequence). CDR3 size: 14 residues.

V and J are TRBV6-5 and TRBJ1-5; 10 bases align to TRBD1. CDR1 and CDR2 from the germline V gene are MNHEY and SVGAGI. The CDR3 runs 16 residues. Trimming removed 4 bases from V and 3 bases from J; junction bases left unmatched: 6. CDR3 nucleotide sequence: TGTGCCAGCAGTTCTGGACAGGGGGTTATCAATCAGCCCCAGCATTTT. Its translation: CASSSGQGVINQPQHF.

The chain joins TRBV14 to TRBJ1-2; TRBD1 matches at 9 bases. Unmatched junction bases numbered 11, after V lost 1 base and J lost 8 bases. Germline V lookup: CDR1 SGHDN, CDR2 FVKESK. There are 16 residues in the CDR3. The CDR3 sequence is CASSQVSRDRAPGYTF. DNA for the CDR3: TGTGCCAGCAGCCAAGTGAGCCGGGACAGGGCGCCCGGCTACACCTTC. Supplemented by reference TRBV14 and TRBJ1-2, the full variable domain reads EAGVTQFPSHSVIEKGQTVTLRCDPISGHDNLYWYRRVMGKEIKFLLHFVKESKQDESGMPNNRFLAERTGGTYSTLKVQPAELEDSGVYFCASSQVSRDRAPGYTFGSGTRLTVV.

V usage is TRBV4-1 and J usage is TRBJ1-1; TRBD1 is a possible D gene (5 bases). Trimming took off 0 bases at V and 6 bases at J, with 17 bases between the two ends. CDR1 MGHRA and CDR2 YSYEKL come from the germline V gene. This CDR3 region has 16 residues. The CDR3 is CASSQDEAGYGAEAFF. DNA of the CDR3: TGCGCCAGCAGCCAAGATGAGGCAGGGTATGGAGCTGAAGCTTTCTTT.

This rearrangement joins TRBV30 to TRBJ1-3; no reliable D call. Trimming took 0 bases from V and 0 from J, leaving 15 bases between them. This CDR3 is 17 amino acids long. Germline V gene data show CDR1 as GTSNPN and CDR2 as SVGIG (reference sequence). CDR3 sequence reads: CAWSVPPAGRSGNTIYF. CDR3 nucleotides: TGTGCCTGGAGTGTACCCCCAGCAGGCCGCTCTGGAAACACCATATATTTT.

The chain employs TRBV9 and TRBJ1-2, with a possible D match to TRBD1 (6 bases). The CDR3 contains 15 residues. V shed 4 bases and J shed 7 bases, with 20 bases lying between them. Germline V gene data show CDR1 as SGDLS and CDR2 as YYNGEE. The CDR3 DNA sequence: TGTGCCAGCAGCCCCTGGGACAAAGGAGGAGGTGGCTACACCTTC. Protein product: CASSPWDKGGGGYTF. Filled out from reference TRBV9 and TRBJ1-2, the complete variable domain reads DSGVTQTPKHLITATGQRVTLRCSPRSGDLSVYWYQQSLDQGLQFLIQYYNGEERAKGNILERFSAQQFPDLHSELNLSSLELGDSALYFCASSPWDKGGGGYTFGSGTRLTVV.

The V call is TRBV9, the J call TRBJ2-3; D remains ambiguous. Germline CDR1 reads SGDLS; CDR2 reads YYNGEE. The V end lost 0 bases, the J end lost 1 base, and 15 bases lay between the germline ends. The CDR3 contains 17 residues. The CDR3 sequence: CASSVEPTAGGTDTQYF. DNA for the CDR3: TGTGCCAGCAGCGTAGAACCCACCGCCGGTGGCACAGATACGCAGTATTTT.

DNA of the CDR3: TGTGCCAGCAGCCTAGGACTCGGCAACGTCCTGACTTTC. It yields the protein CASSLGLGNVLTF. The chain carries TRBV11-2 and TRBJ2-6; a possible D gene is TRBD2 (5 bases). V dropped 5 bases and J dropped 9 bases, with 11 bases sitting between them. The germline CDR1 and CDR2 sequences are SGHAT and FQNNGV. The CDR3 length is 13 residues.

In nucleotides, the CDR3 is TGTGCCATCCAACTGGGGAGGGTGGGTCAGCCCCAGCATTTT. Its translation is CAIQLGRVGQPQHF. The chain couples TRBV6-5 to TRBJ1-5; no clear D. The V end was cut by 10 bases, the J end by 6 bases, with 19 bases between. Germline assignment: CDR1 MNHEY and CDR2 SVGAGI. CDR3 length: 14 residues.

The chain employs TRBV30 and TRBJ1-2, with a weak D call TRBD1 (6 bases). This CDR3 has 13 amino acids. In germline, CDR1 is GTSNPN, CDR2 SVGIG (reference sequence). V lost 5 bases and J lost 4, with 14 bases in between. The CDR3 DNA reads TGTGCCTGGGAATTAACAGGGAGCTATGGCTACACCTTC. This encodes CAWELTGSYGYTF.

The CDR3 DNA reads as TGTGCCAGCAGGCAGCGCGGGGGTAGCAATCAGCCCCAGCATTTT. This codes for CASRQRGGSNQPQHF. This chain connects TRBV27 to TRBJ1-5, with a tentative D call TRBD1 (5 bases). This CDR3 is built from 15 residues. V dropped 6 bases and J dropped 0 bases, with 12 bases sitting between them. Germline V CDR1 and CDR2: MNHEY, SMNVEV (reference sequence).

The chain recombines TRBV19 with TRBJ1-5; no definite D call. The length of the CDR3 is 13 residues. Germline V gives CDR1 LNHDA, CDR2 SQIVND (reference sequence). V dropped 5 bases and J dropped 5 bases, with 10 bases sitting between them. The CDR3 sequence: CASSQDPDQPQHF. The CDR3 bases are TGTGCCAGTAGTCAGGATCCCGATCAGCCCCAGCATTTT.

The chain carries TRBV18 and TRBJ2-7; no reliable D call. Germline CDR1 reads KGHSH; CDR2 reads LQKENI. Trimming left V 3 bases short and J 3 bases short, with 6 bases between. CDR3 length: 12 amino acids. As DNA, the CDR3 is TGTGCCAGCTCACCGGCTGGCTACGAGCAGTACTTC. Translated, it gives CASSPAGYEQYF.

The V and J genes are TRBV4-3 and TRBJ2-5; 9 positions match TRBD1. The V gene end was trimmed by 1 base and the J gene end by 2 bases; junction bases not matched to a gene: 5. The CDR3 runs 16 residues. CDR1 and CDR2 (germline): LGHNA, YSLEER. The CDR3 nucleotides read TGCGCCAGCAGCCAAGGGGACAGGGATTTTCAAGAGACCCAGTACTTC. Translated: CASSQGDRDFQETQYF.

The chain links TRBV15 to TRBJ1-2; the D gene is possibly TRBD1 (5 bases). V lost 9 bases and J 7 bases, leaving 18 bases between the germline ends. This CDR3 spans 13 amino acids. The germline gives CDR1 LNHNV, CDR2 YYDKDF (reference sequence). CDR3 DNA sequence: TGTGCCACACGGACCTCAGGGAAGAGTGGCTACACCTTC. Its translation is CATRTSGKSGYTF.

The rearrangement uses TRBV6-2 or TRBV6-3 and TRBJ2-1; 7 bases align to TRBD2. Germline V CDR1 and CDR2: MNHEY, SVGEGT. The CDR3 totals 13 residues. V was pared by 4 bases and J by 7 bases, with 4 bases of the junction left unmatched. CDR3 residues: CASSSTSANEQFF. CDR3 DNA: TGTGCCAGCAGTTCCACTAGCGCGAATGAGCAGTTCTTC.

This CDR3 reads CASSFGGAADTQYF. The CDR3 DNA sequence: TGTGCCAGCAGCTTTGGGGGGGCTGCAGATACGCAGTATTTT. The genes are TRBV7-2 and TRBJ2-3; weak D call: TRBD2 (7 bases). The CDR3 contains 14 residues. CDR1 is SGHTA and CDR2 is FQGNSA in the germline V gene. Trimming stripped 3 bases from V and 4 bases from J, with 11 bases between. The full variable domain, with the rest looked up from reference TRBV7-2 and TRBJ2-3, is GAGVSQSPSNKVTEKGKDVELRCDPISGHTALYWYRQSLGQGLEFLIYFQGNSAPDKSGLPSDRFSAERTGGSVSTLTIQRTQQEDSAVYLCASSFGGAADTQYFGPGTRLTVL.

This rearrangement joins TRBV6-2 or TRBV6-3 to TRBJ1-2; the match to TRBD1 covers 7 bases. After removal of 5 bases from V and 4 bases from J, the junction contained 10 bases not matched to a gene. The germline gives CDR1 MNHEY, CDR2 SVGEGT. This CDR3 spans 15 amino acids. CDR3 region: CASSDTGTVPYGYTF. The CDR3 DNA reads as TGTGCCAGCAGTGACACCGGGACAGTGCCCTATGGCTACACCTTC.

The chain has TRBV10-3 and TRBJ2-7, with a possible D match to TRBD1 (5 bases). V lost 2 bases, J lost 6 bases, and 8 bases lay in between. Germline V gene lookup returns CDR1 ENHRY and CDR2 SYGVKD. The CDR3 extends over 12 amino acids. In DNA, the CDR3 is TGTGCCATCAGTGAGAGGGGCGGCGAGCAGTACTTC. Amino acids: CAISERGGEQYF.

The rearrangement uses TRBV3-1 (or the pseudogene TRBV3-2) and TRBJ1-2; possible D gene TRBD1, 6 bases. The CDR3 is 17 amino acids. V was shortened by 3 bases and J by 3 bases, with 20 bases between the two germline ends. Per germline, CDR1 LGHDT and CDR2 YNNKEL (reference sequence). CDR3 nucleotide sequence: TGTGCCAGCAGCCAGCCCTCGGCAGGGGCGCTATACTATGGCTACACCTTC. This sequence encodes CASSQPSAGALYYGYTF.

The chain links TRBV7-6 to TRBJ2-3; tentative D call: TRBD2 (5 bases). The germline V and J ends were trimmed by 1 base and 3 bases, with 8 bases remaining between them. CDR1 and CDR2 from the germline V gene are SGHVS and FNYEAQ. The CDR3 runs 14 residues. CDR3 amino acids: CASSLGRETDTQYF. In DNA, the CDR3 is TGTGCCAGCAGCTTAGGACGGGAAACAGATACGCAGTATTTT.